This TCR beta chain was recorded in a study of T cells after posttransplantation cyclophosphamide. The study's findings and limits: TRB clonality was highly associated with recipient CMV seropositivity and reactivation. Donor-recipient repertoire similarity was low at 1-2 months, rising over year one. Skin or GI-infiltrating T cells shared few TRB sequences with blood.

Libraries were prepared by immunoSEQ multiplex PCR; TCRdb keeps only in-frame clonotypes and omits some of them. The sample has approximately 18,000 clones, none seen only once. Many counts were recorded for this clone. What it recognizes is unknown. Per the germline V gene, CDR1 is MNHEY and CDR2 is SVGAGI. Germline trimming cut 5 bases from V and 3 bases from J; bases unmatched to any gene: 8. CDR3 size: 15 residues. Cyclophosphamide on days +3 and +4 followed busulfan-fludarabine conditioning and a marrow graft. This clonotype originated in a female patient aged 30-39 years who received an allogeneic stem cell transplant from a related donor, was CMV-positive, and had no GVHD. Some T cells may be provided by the graft donor. Sample: PBMCs, taken after allogeneic stem cell transplant with posttransplant cyclophosphamide. The rearrangement uses TRBV6-5 and TRBJ2-7, with 9 bases that match TRBD2. CDR3 bases: TGTGCCAGCAGTCACCGGACTAGCGTGTACTACGAGCAGTACTTC. It translates to CASSHRTSVYYEQYF.